This entry lists 30 T cell receptor beta chains sequenced from one sample in a study of cytomegalovirus exposure and HLA in healthy donors. In the PCR, 60 Vbeta and 13 Jbeta primers were used. Sequencing was performed with immunoSEQ multiplex PCR; in TCRdb, only in-frame clones are kept and a portion is missing. The sample yields about 180,000 clones, about 77% seen once. Sequencing used PBMCs. All receptors derive from a woman aged 25 to 39 in good health and CMV-seropositive.

The rearrangement links TRBV4-3 to TRBJ2-7; possibly TRBD2 for D (7 bases). This CDR3 has 16 amino acids. Germline V CDR1 and CDR2: LGHNA, YSLEER. V was clipped by 0 bases and J by 1 base, with 13 bases between them. CDR3 in amino acids: CASSQDWGGESYEQYF. The CDR3 region has the DNA TGCGCCAGCAGCCAAGATTGGGGGGGCGAGTCCTACGAGCAGTACTTC.

The V call is TRBV30, the J call TRBJ2-6; 11 nucleotides match TRBD1. The length of the CDR3 is 16 residues. Germline V lookup: CDR1 GTSNPN, CDR2 SVGIG (reference sequence). V shed 8 bases and J 4 bases; nucleotides not matched to a gene: 10. The CDR3 here is CAHIRDRGYGANVLTF. The CDR3, as DNA: TGTGCCCATATCCGGGACAGGGGGTACGGGGCCAACGTCCTGACTTTC.

The V and J genes are TRBV21-1 and TRBJ1-2; no check of the table's D call, TRBD1, against the DNA was made. TRBV21-1 constitutes a pseudogene. This CDR3 is built from 14 residues. In nucleotides, the CDR3 is TGTGCCAGCATCCGTGACAGGGATAACTATGGCTACACCTTC. As protein: CASIRDRDNYGYTF.

The chain couples TRBV13 to TRBJ1-1; D is unresolved. The CDR3 is 12 amino acids. Germline V lookup: CDR1 PRHDT, CDR2 FYEKMQ (reference sequence). V dropped 1 base and J dropped 8 bases, with 8 bases sitting between them. In DNA form, the CDR3 reads TGTGCCAGCAGCTTAGTGCCGGGAGAAGCTTTCTTT. Translating gives CASSLVPGEAFF.

This rearrangement joins TRBV28 to TRBJ1-4; maybe TRBD1 (5 bases). Germline V lookup: CDR1 MDHEN, CDR2 SYDVKM. CDR3 length: 15 amino acids. V lost 2 bases and J lost 2, with 9 bases in between. The CDR3 protein is CASSLPGGTNEKLFF. The CDR3 DNA sequence: TGTGCCAGCAGTTTACCGGGGGGTACTAATGAAAAACTGTTTTTT.

This chain uses TRBV6-6 with TRBJ2-1, with 7 bases lining up with TRBD1. The CDR3 runs 12 residues. Germline loops: CDR1 MNHNY, CDR2 SVGAGI (reference sequence). The V and J ends lost 5 bases and 7 bases, in that order; junction bases with no gene match: 2. CDR3 residues: CASSLGQNEQFF. In DNA form, the CDR3 reads TGTGCCAGCAGTCTGGGACAGAATGAGCAGTTCTTC.

The CDR3 region has the DNA TGTGCCAGCAGTGGCACAGGGTTCGAGCAGTACTTC. It translates to CASSGTGFEQYF. The rearrangement joins TRBV25-1 to TRBJ2-7; weak D call: TRBD1 (6 bases). The CDR3 has 12 amino acids. Germline assignment: CDR1 MGHDK and CDR2 SYGVNS. The V and J ends lost 4 bases and 6 bases respectively, with 10 bases between them.

The chain combines TRBV18 with TRBJ2-2; tentative D call: TRBD2 (6 bases). The CDR3 is 16 amino acids. V was cut by 3 bases and J by 6 bases, with 17 bases left in between. In germline, CDR1 is KGHSH, CDR2 LQKENI. CDR3 DNA sequence: TGTGCCAGCTCACCGCCGGCGACGGGGGTGGCCGGGGAGCTGTTTTTT. Residues: CASSPPATGVAGELFF. Full variable domain (rest looked up from reference TRBV18 and TRBJ2-2): NAGVMQNPRHLVRRRGQEARLRCSPMKGHSHVYWYRQLPEEGLKFMVYLQKENIIDESGMPKERFSAEFPKEGPSILRIQQVVRGDSAAYFCASSPPATGVAGELFFGEGSRLTVL.

This clone was detected only a few times. The chain uses TRBV5-1 and TRBJ2-5; the match to TRBD2 covers 8 bases. The CDR3 spans 14 residues. Germline V CDR1 and CDR2: SGHRS, YFSETQ. V lost 4 bases to trimming and J lost 2 bases; unmatched junction nucleotides: 4. The CDR3 nucleotides are TGCGCCAGCAGCCTTAGCGGGGATCAAGAGACCCAGTACTTC. Its protein product is CASSLSGDQETQYF. Full variable domain (outside the CDR3, taken from reference TRBV5-1 and TRBJ2-5): KAGVTQTPRYLIKTRGQQVTLSCSPISGHRSVSWYQQTPGQGLQFLFEYFSETQRNKGNFPGRFSGRQFSNSRSEMNVSTLELGDSALYLCASSLSGDQETQYFGPGTRLLVL.

V is TRBV7-2 and J is TRBJ1-6; D gene unclear. CDR1 and CDR2 from the germline V gene are SGHTA and FQGNSA. V was shortened by 5 bases and J by 9 bases, with 8 bases between the two germline ends. The CDR3 extends over 12 amino acids. CDR3 amino acids: CASSGSGSPLHF. CDR3 in DNA: TGTGCCAGCAGCGGGTCAGGTTCACCCCTCCACTTT.

J is TRBJ2-7 and V is TRBV7-2; D remains ambiguous. The germline V and J ends were trimmed by 2 bases and 3 bases, with 5 bases remaining between them. Per germline, CDR1 SGHTA and CDR2 FQGNSA. The CDR3 has 12 amino acids. CDR3 DNA: TGTGCCAGCAGCTTAACAAACTACGAGCAGTACTTC. It translates to CASSLTNYEQYF. Complete variable domain (other parts from reference TRBV7-2 and TRBJ2-7): GAGVSQSPSNKVTEKGKDVELRCDPISGHTALYWYRQSLGQGLEFLIYFQGNSAPDKSGLPSDRFSAERTGGSVSTLTIQRTQQEDSAVYLCASSLTNYEQYFGPGTRLTVT.

The chain recombines TRBV4-2 with TRBJ2-1; D possibly corresponds to TRBD1 (6 bases). With 1 base removed from V and 7 bases from J, the gap between germline ends came to 11 bases. The germline gives CDR1 LGHNA, CDR2 YNFKEQ. This CDR3 is built from 14 residues. CDR3: CASSQGQGKNEQFF. CDR3 bases: TGTGCCAGCAGCCAAGGGCAGGGGAAAAATGAGCAGTTCTTC.

The rearrangement joins TRBV5-1 to TRBJ2-6, with D possibly being TRBD1 (5 bases). The length of the CDR3 is 15 residues. The germline CDR1 and CDR2 sequences are SGHRS and YFSETQ. Trimming took 7 bases from V and 2 from J, leaving 13 bases between them. In DNA form, the CDR3 reads TGCGCCAGCTACCAGACAGAAACTGGGGCCAACGTCCTGACTTTC. This gives the protein CASYQTETGANVLTF. Filled out from reference TRBV5-1 and TRBJ2-6, the complete variable domain reads KAGVTQTPRYLIKTRGQQVTLSCSPISGHRSVSWYQQTPGQGLQFLFEYFSETQRNKGNFPGRFSGRQFSNSRSEMNVSTLELGDSALYLCASYQTETGANVLTFGAGSRLTVL.

V gene TRBV9 combines with J gene TRBJ2-7; 7 nucleotides align to TRBD1. Looked up from germline, CDR1 is SGDLS and CDR2 is YYNGEE. The length of the CDR3 is 15 residues. V was clipped by 4 bases and J by 1 base; unmatched bases: 8. This CDR3 is CASSPDRERSYEQYF. In DNA form, the CDR3 reads TGTGCCAGCAGCCCCGACAGGGAACGTTCCTACGAGCAGTACTTC.

This clone was counted a few times. This sequence joins TRBV28 and TRBJ1-2, with 10 bases that match TRBD1. Germline V gives CDR1 MDHEN, CDR2 SYDVKM. The CDR3 sequence is 13 residues long. V shed 5 bases and J 6 bases; nucleotides not matched to a gene: 3. CDR3 sequence reads: CASSVGQGNGYTF. CDR3 coding DNA: TGTGCCAGCAGTGTGGGACAGGGGAATGGCTACACCTTC.

In this sample, this clone turned up a few times. Compared with germline, one end of the junction differs, possibly owing to a read error. The chain employs TRBV7-9 and TRBJ1-1; D is uncertain. The germline V gene has CDR1 SEHNR and CDR2 FQNEAQ (reference sequence). The CDR3 consists of 11 residues. The DNA for the CDR3 is TGTTCCAGCAGTCCTAGCACTGAAGCTTTCTTT. Residues: CSSSPSTEAFF.

The chain recombines TRBV6-5 with TRBJ1-2, with D tentatively TRBD1 (6 bases). The CDR3 sequence is 14 residues long. The ends were cut back, 6 bases at V and 4 bases at J, with 15 bases in the middle. CDR1 MNHEY and CDR2 SVGAGI come from the germline V gene. In DNA, the CDR3 is TGTGCCAGCAGCCTCCGGGGGGCGGGCTATGGCTACACCTTC. It encodes CASSLRGAGYGYTF.

This clone occurred a few times. The V and J genes are TRBV4-1 and TRBJ2-7, with a possible D match to TRBD2 (5 bases). This CDR3 is 15 amino acids long. V was trimmed by 0 bases and J by 2 bases, leaving 11 bases between them. CDR1 and CDR2 (germline): MGHRA, YSYEKL. DNA of the CDR3: TGCGCCAGCAGCCAAGATCTCACACTAGCCTACGAGCAGTACTTC. This sequence encodes CASSQDLTLAYEQYF.

CDR3 sequence: CASSSSDITRGNTIYF. For the CDR3, the DNA is TGTGCCAGCAGCTCATCGGACATCACGAGAGGAAACACCATATATTTT. The chain is built from TRBV13 and TRBJ1-3; maybe TRBD1 (5 bases). The ends were cut back, 4 bases at V and 4 bases at J, with 17 bases in the middle. This CDR3 comprises 16 residues. The germline V gene encodes CDR1 PRHDT and CDR2 FYEKMQ (reference sequence).

This clone was observed many times. CDR3 in amino acids: CASSDEGDSGANVLTF. In nucleotides, the CDR3 is TGTGCCAGCAGTGATGAGGGGGACTCTGGGGCCAACGTCCTGACTTTC. V usage is TRBV6-4 and J usage is TRBJ2-6; possible D gene TRBD1, 6 bases. The CDR3 is 16 residues long. CDR1 is MRHNA, CDR2 SNTAGT, per germline. V was cut by 3 bases and J by 0 bases, with 9 bases left in between.

V is TRBV19 and J is TRBJ2-2, with a tentative D call TRBD1 (6 bases). The CDR3 sequence is 16 residues long. Trimming pared 1 base from V and 6 bases from J, leaving 15 bases between. Germline CDR1 reads LNHDA; CDR2 reads SQIVND (reference sequence). In DNA form, the CDR3 reads TGTGCCAGTAGTATAGGGGGAACAGGGAAGGCCGGGGAGCTGTTTTTT. Its protein is CASSIGGTGKAGELFF. Filled out from reference TRBV19 and TRBJ2-2, the complete variable domain reads DGGITQSPKYLFRKEGQNVTLSCEQNLNHDAMYWYRQDPGQGLRLIYYSQIVNDFQKGDIAEGYSVSREKKESFPLTVTSAQKNPTAFYLCASSIGGTGKAGELFFGEGSRLTVL.

This clone was counted a few times. The CDR3 loop reads CASTYRGGAGLGNEQFF. CDR3 DNA sequence: TGCGCCAGCACCTACCGGGGGGGCGCAGGGTTGGGGAATGAGCAGTTCTTC. This chain uses TRBV5-1 with TRBJ2-1, with 8 positions matching TRBD2. Trimming cost V 6 bases and J 7 bases; bases outside gene matches: 18. The CDR3 extends over 17 amino acids. Germline loops: CDR1 SGHRS, CDR2 YFSETQ.

CDR3 sequence reads: CASAGTGLGLQETQYF. CDR3 nucleotide sequence: TGCGCCAGCGCGGGGACAGGGCTAGGGTTACAAGAGACCCAGTACTTC. The J gene is TRBJ2-5, the V gene TRBV5-1, with TRBD1 identical over 9 bases. J lost 2 bases, V lost 7 bases, and 12 bases had no gene match. The germline CDR1 and CDR2 sequences are SGHRS and YFSETQ. The CDR3 extends over 16 amino acids.

Only a few counts were recorded for this clone. The chain couples TRBV19 to TRBJ2-7; 8 bases are shared with TRBD2. Germline V gene lookup returns CDR1 LNHDA and CDR2 SQIVND (reference sequence). This CDR3 comprises 14 residues. Trimming at V came to 5 bases and at J to 3 bases, leaving 6 bases not matched to a gene. The CDR3 region is CASSSGRGGYEQYF. The CDR3 nucleotides read TGTGCCAGTAGTTCCGGCCGGGGGGGCTACGAGCAGTACTTC.

The chain couples TRBV10-3 to TRBJ2-5; the D is unclear. CDR3 length equals 12 residues. Trimming took 2 bases from V and 5 from J, leaving 6 bases between them. Per the germline V gene, CDR1 is ENHRY and CDR2 is SYGVKD. The CDR3 reads CAISEGPETQYF. The CDR3 bases are TGTGCCATCAGTGAGGGGCCGGAGACCCAGTACTTC.

The V call is TRBV12-5, the J call TRBJ2-2; maybe TRBD2 (6 bases). V gave up 3 bases and J gave up 4 bases, with 15 bases separating them. The CDR3 is made up of 16 amino acids. Germline values: CDR1 LGHNT, CDR2 FRNRAP. CDR3 protein: CASGFNRGTGTGELFF. The CDR3 nucleotides read TGTGCTAGTGGTTTTAATCGGGGGACCGGCACCGGGGAGCTGTTTTTT.

This clone turned up a few times. The V and J genes are TRBV4-1 and TRBJ1-5; 9 positions agree with TRBD1. Per germline, CDR1 MGHRA and CDR2 YSYEKL. The CDR3 covers 17 residues. The V and J ends lost 0 bases and 5 bases, in that order; junction bases with no gene match: 8. The CDR3 coding sequence is TGCGCCAGCAGCCAAGACACCGCCGGGACAGGGCATCAGCCCCAGCATTTT. Translation gives CASSQDTAGTGHQPQHF.

In its sample, this clone was seen a few times. The junction departs from germline at one end; a sequencing error may be responsible. The chain combines TRBV10-1 with TRBJ1-2, with D possibly being TRBD1 (5 bases). CDR3 length equals 9 residues. Germline assignment: CDR1 WNHNN and CDR2 SYGVQD (reference sequence). In DNA form, the CDR3 reads TGCGCCAAGCAAGGGGAAGCACCCTTC. Translating it yields CAKQGEAPF.

The J gene is TRBJ2-7, the V gene TRBV18; D possibly corresponds to TRBD2 (5 bases). Trimming stripped 6 bases from V and 4 bases from J, with 16 bases between. Germline values: CDR1 KGHSH, CDR2 LQKENI. The CDR3 totals 14 residues. The CDR3 sequence is CASSDKVGIYEQYF. The CDR3, as DNA: TGTGCCAGCTCTGACAAGGTCGGGATTTACGAGCAGTACTTC.

This rearrangement joins TRBV27 to TRBJ2-2; 8 bases map to TRBD1. The CDR3 spans 13 residues. Germline trimming cut 9 bases from V and 7 bases from J; bases unmatched to any gene: 7. Germline CDR1 and CDR2: MNHEY and SMNVEV (reference sequence). The CDR3 is CASPDRVDGELFF. For the CDR3, the DNA is TGTGCCAGTCCGGACAGGGTGGACGGGGAGCTGTTTTTT.